The sequence of this T cell receptor (beta chain) was determined in a study of CXCR3-negative and CXCR3-positive naive CD8 T cells. A CD45RO-CCR7+CD27+CD95- phenotype identified naive CD8+ T cells. General study results and limits: CXCR3-positive naive cells had TRB CDR3s that were more hydrophobic than CXCR3-negative naive cells had.

As for this clonotype: Its target is not known.

5' RACE with UMI labels generated the TRB cDNA libraries. TCRdb re-analyzed the 5' RACE reads; it lists each CDR3 protein once, without DNA. The sample yields roughly 110,000 distinct CDR3 sequences, of which the top ten take up 0.38%. CDR3 length equals 16 residues. From germline, CDR1 is SEHNR and CDR2 FQNEAQ (reference sequence). The TCR comes from a human donor in good health. Some clones in this sample may be carry-over from other donors' samples. V gene TRBV7-9 combines with J gene TRBJ2-7; TCRdb's D call of TRBD2 is untestable without DNA. Sequencing was done on a sample of naive CXCR3+ CD8+ T cells from blood. Subset specified: CD45RO-CCR7+CD27+CD95- naive CD8+ T cells expressing CXCR3 (TNR3+). CDR3 amino acids: CASSLGLGDSSYEQYF. Drawing the rest from reference TRBV7-9 and TRBJ2-7, the complete variable domain is DTGVSQNPRHKITKRGQNVTFRCDPISEHNRLYWYRQTLGQGPEFLTYFQNEAQLEKSRLLSDRFSAERPKGSFSTLEIQRTEQGDSAMYLCASSLGLGDSSYEQYFGPGTRLTVT.